The clone carrying this T cell receptor beta chain was observed at least ten times. Researchers generated TCR beta cDNA from 500 ng of total RNA, relying on a constant-region primer. Each TCR beta library was derived from three nested multiplex PCR rounds that employed slightly modified ARM-PCR. Running around 10 cycles apiece, the first two PCR rounds relied on TRBV1-TRBV30 forward primers together with a C-beta reverse primer. TCRdb redid the calling of the multiplex PCR reads with MiXCR, one entry per CDR3 protein. Among about 210,000 distinct CDR3 sequences, about 65% were seen once, and the ten largest hold 7% to 8.5%. Alongside blood RNA obtained from unsorted whole blood, germline DNA was also extracted. These data come from a study of tumor-infiltrating lymphocytes in primary liver carcinoma. Germline CDR1 and CDR2: SGHNT and YYREEE (reference sequence). This CDR3 has 15 amino acids. Trimming pared 6 bases from V and 3 bases from J, leaving 18 bases between.

The rearrangement joins TRBV5-4 to TRBJ1-2, with D possibly being TRBD1 (6 bases). Material for sequencing was peripheral blood. The clonotype was recovered from a woman aged 55 to 70 with primary liver carcinoma and hepatitis B virus infection. The CDR3 sequence is CASTLQGLGDYGYTF. CDR3 nucleotide sequence: TGTGCCAGCACCCTCCAGGGGCTCGGAGACTATGGCTACACCTTC. The full variable domain, completed using reference TRBV5-4 and TRBJ1-2, is ETGVTQSPTHLIKTRGQQVTLRCSSQSGHNTVSWYQQALGQGPQFIFQYYREEENGRGNFPPRFSGLQFPNYSSELNVNALELDDSALYLCASTLQGLGDYGYTFGSGTRLTVV.